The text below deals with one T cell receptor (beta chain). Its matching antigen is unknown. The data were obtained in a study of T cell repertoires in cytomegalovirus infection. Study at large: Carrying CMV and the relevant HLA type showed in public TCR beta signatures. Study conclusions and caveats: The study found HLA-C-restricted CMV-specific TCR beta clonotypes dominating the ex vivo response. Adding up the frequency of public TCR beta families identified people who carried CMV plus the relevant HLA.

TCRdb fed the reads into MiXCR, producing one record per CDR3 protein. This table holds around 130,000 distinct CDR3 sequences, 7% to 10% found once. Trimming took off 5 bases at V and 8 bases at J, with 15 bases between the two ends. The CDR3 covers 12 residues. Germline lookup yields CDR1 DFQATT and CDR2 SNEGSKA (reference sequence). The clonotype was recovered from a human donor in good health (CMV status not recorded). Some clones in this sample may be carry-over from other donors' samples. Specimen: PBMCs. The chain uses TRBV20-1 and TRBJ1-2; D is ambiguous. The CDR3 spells CSAPRRARGYTF. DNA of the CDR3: TGCAGTGCTCCACGGAGGGCCAGGGGCTACACCTTC.